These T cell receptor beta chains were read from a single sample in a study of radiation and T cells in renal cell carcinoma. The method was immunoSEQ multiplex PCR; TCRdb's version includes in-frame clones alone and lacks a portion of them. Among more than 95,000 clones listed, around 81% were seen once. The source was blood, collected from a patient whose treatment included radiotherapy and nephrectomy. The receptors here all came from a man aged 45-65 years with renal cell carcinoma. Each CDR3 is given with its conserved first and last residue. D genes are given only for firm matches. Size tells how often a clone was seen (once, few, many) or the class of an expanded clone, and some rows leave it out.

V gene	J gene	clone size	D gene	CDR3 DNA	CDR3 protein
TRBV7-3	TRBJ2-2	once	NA	TGTGCCAGCAGCGGAACCGGGGAGCTGTTTTTT	CASSGTGELFF
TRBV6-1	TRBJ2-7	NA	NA	TGTGCCAGCAGTGATCGGGACGGGCCCTACGAGCAGTACTTC	CASSDRDGPYEQYF
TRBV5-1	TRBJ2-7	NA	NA	TGCGCCAGCAGCTTGACAGTTACAACCTACGAGCAGTACTTC	CASSLTVTTYEQYF
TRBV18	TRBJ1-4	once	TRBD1	TGTGCCAGCTCAGAACGTACAGGGGGCGGTGAAAAACTGTTTTTT	CASSERTGGGEKLFF
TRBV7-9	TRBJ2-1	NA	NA	TGTGCCAGCAGCGGAGGGGCCACTACCAATGAGCAGTTCTTC	CASSGGATTNEQFF
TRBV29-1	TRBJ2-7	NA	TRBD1	TGCAGCGTTGAAGGAGTGGGGACAGGCAGGGAGAGATACGAGCAGTACTTC	CSVEGVGTGRERYEQYF
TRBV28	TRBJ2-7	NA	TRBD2	TGTGCCAGCAGTTCACTAGCGGGAGCCTCCTACGAGCAGTACTTC	CASSSLAGASYEQYF
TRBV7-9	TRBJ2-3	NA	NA	TGTGCCAGCGCCCGGACAGCGGGTATTTCGGGCACAGATACGCAGTATTTT	CASARTAGISGTDTQYF
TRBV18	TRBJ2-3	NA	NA	TGTGCCAGCTCAGGGACGGAGGGATCCACAGATACGCAGTATTTT	CASSGTEGSTDTQYF
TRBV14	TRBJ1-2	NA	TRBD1	TGTGCCAGCAGCCACTCCGGACAGGGGGAAAACTATGGCTACACCTTC	CASSHSGQGENYGYTF
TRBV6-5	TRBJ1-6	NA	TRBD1	TGTGCCAGCAGTTACGGGACAGGGGTTAATTCACCCCTCCACTTT	CASSYGTGVNSPLHF
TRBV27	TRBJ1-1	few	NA	TGTGCCAGCAGTTTATTCAGGAACACTGAAGCTTTCTTT	CASSLFRNTEAFF
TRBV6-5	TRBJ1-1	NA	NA	TGTGCCAGCAGTTACTCGACTCAGAGTGAAGCTTTCTTT	CASSYSTQSEAFF
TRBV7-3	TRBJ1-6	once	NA	TGTGCCAGCAGCTCATACAGGGTCGAGAATTCACCCCTCCACTTT	CASSSYRVENSPLHF
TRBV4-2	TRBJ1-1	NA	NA	TGTGCCAGCAGCCAAGCGGGTCCTGCGTGGGGCAGGAACACTGAAGCTTTCTTT	CASSQAGPAWGRNTEAFF
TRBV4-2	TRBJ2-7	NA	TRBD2	TGTGCCAGCAGCCCTAAAGGGCTAGCGGGGTCCTACGAGCAGTACTTC	CASSPKGLAGSYEQYF
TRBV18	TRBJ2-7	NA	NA	TGTGCCAGCTCGGACATATCCTACGAGCAGTACTTC	CASSDISYEQYF
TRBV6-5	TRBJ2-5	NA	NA	TGTGCCAGCAGTTACTCGAGGTCAGAGACCCAGTACTTC	CASSYSRSETQYF
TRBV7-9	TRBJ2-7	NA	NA	TGTGCCAGCAGCTTATATACCTACGAGCAGTACTTC	CASSLYTYEQYF
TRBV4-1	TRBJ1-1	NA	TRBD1	TGCGCCAGCAGCCAAGAGGCTCCGCGAGGGACAGCCTTGAACACTGAAGCTTTCTTT	CASSQEAPRGTALNTEAFF
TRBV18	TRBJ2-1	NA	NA	TGTGCCAGCTCCCGGCAGGGGGGGGACAATGAGCAGTTCTTC	CASSRQGGDNEQFF
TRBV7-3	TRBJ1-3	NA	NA	TGTGCCAGCAGCTTATGGGGCTCTGGAAACACCATATATTTT	CASSLWGSGNTIYF
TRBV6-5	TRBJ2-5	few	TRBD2	TGTGCCAGCAGTTACCGGGTTTCCGGGGAGGGGACCCAGTACTTC	CASSYRVSGEGTQYF
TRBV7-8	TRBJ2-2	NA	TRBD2	TGTGCCAGCAGCTTCTCTAGCGGGAGTGATACCGGGGAGCTGTTTTTT	CASSFSSGSDTGELFF
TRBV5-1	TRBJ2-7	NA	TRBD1	TGCGCCAGCAGCTCCGGGACAGGTGGGACCTACGAGCAGTACTTC	CASSSGTGGTYEQYF
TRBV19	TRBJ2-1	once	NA	TGTGCCAGTAGTATCTGGGGCTACAATGAGCAGTTCTTC	CASSIWGYNEQFF
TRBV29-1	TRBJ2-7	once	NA	TGCAGCGTTGGATTGGGGGAGAGCTACGAGCAGTACTTC	CSVGLGESYEQYF
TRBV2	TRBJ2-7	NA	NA	TGTGCCCAGCGGTTACAGTCCTACGAGCAGTACTTC	CAQRLQSYEQYF
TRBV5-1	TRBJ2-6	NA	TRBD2	TGCGCCAGCAGCACAACCGGGAGGGTTGGGGCCAACGTCCTGACTTTC	CASSTTGRVGANVLTF
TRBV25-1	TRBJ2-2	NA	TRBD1	TGTGCCAGCAGGGGACAGGCGACCACCGGGGAGCTGTTTTTT	CASRGQATTGELFF
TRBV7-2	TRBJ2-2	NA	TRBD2	TGTGCCAGCAGCCCGCTAGCGGGGGGAAACACCGGGGAGCTGTTTTTT	CASSPLAGGNTGELFF
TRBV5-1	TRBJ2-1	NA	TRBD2	TGCGCCAGCAGCGGTTACAGCGGGAGGCCCGCAGTTGGCCACGGGGTGAATGAGCAGTTCTTC	CASSGYSGRPAVGHGVNEQFF
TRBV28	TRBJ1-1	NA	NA	TGTGCCAGCAGTTTATGGGGCACAGTGGGGGATGCTGAAGCTTTCTTT	CASSLWGTVGDAEAFF
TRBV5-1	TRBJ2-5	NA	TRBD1	TGCGCCAGCAGACCAAGGACAGGGTACCTCCAAGAGGCCCAGTACTTC	CASRPRTGYLQEAQYF
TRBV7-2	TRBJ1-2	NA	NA	TGTGCCAGCAGTAACGGGGGAGGATATAACTATGGCTACACCTTC	CASSNGGGYNYGYTF
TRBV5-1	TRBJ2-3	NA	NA	TGCGCCAGCAACAAGGGGGTTAGCACAGATACGCAGTATTTT	CASNKGVSTDTQYF
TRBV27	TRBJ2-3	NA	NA	TGTGCCAGCAGTTCGAACCTCCAGGTAAAGGGCACAGATACGCAGTATTTT	CASSSNLQVKGTDTQYF
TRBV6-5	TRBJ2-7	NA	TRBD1	TGTGCCAGCAGTTACTCGACTGGACAGGGGGCGGGCGAGCAGTACTTC	CASSYSTGQGAGEQYF
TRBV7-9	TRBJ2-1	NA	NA	TGTGCCAGCAGCCTTACTAGCAATGAGCAGTTCTTC	CASSLTSNEQFF
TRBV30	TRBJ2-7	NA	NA	TGTGCCTGTAGTCTGGGGAGTAACTCCTACGAGCAGTACTTC	CACSLGSNSYEQYF
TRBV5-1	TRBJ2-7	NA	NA	TGCGCCAGCAGCCCCGACCCCACACGCTACGAGCAGTACTTC	CASSPDPTRYEQYF
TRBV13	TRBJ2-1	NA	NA	TGTGCCAGCAGCTTATTGACTGACCCCTACAATGAGCAGTTCTTC	CASSLLTDPYNEQFF
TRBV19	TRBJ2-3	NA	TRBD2	TGTGCCAGCCGCCGGCGGGAGGGCACAGATACGCAGTATTTT	CASRRREGTDTQYF
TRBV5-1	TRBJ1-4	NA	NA	TGCGCCAGCAGCTGGGGCGGGGATGGGAAACTGTTTTTT	CASSWGGDGKLFF
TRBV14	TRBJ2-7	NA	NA	TGTGCCAGTCTAGGACAGCTTAATATCTACGAGCAGTACTTC	CASLGQLNIYEQYF
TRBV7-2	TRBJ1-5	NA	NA	TGTGCCAGCAGCACGAGCGGGGTTCCCCAGCATTTT	CASSTSGVPQHF
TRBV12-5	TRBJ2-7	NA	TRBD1	TGTGCTAGTGGTCCGGGACAGGGACCCTACGAGCAGTACTTC	CASGPGQGPYEQYF
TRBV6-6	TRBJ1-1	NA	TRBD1	TGTGCCAGCAGTAACGGACAGGGGGAGCTCGGGACTGAAGCTTTCTTT	CASSNGQGELGTEAFF